The clone carrying this T cell receptor beta chain was observed many times. Antigen: not known. The sample comes from a study of T cell repertoires in cytomegalovirus infection. Overall study context: Based on public TCR beta signatures, there were indications of CMV infection and of a matching HLA type. Study conclusions and caveats: Cumulative public TCR beta family frequency identified CMV carriers with the relevant HLA. Dominating the ex vivo response were TCR beta clonotypes that were CMV-specific and HLA-C-restricted.

MiXCR, run by TCRdb on the reads, gives a single entry per CDR3 protein. The sample yields approximately 590,000 distinct CDR3 sequences, about 39% seen once. Material: cultured PBMCs, obtained from culture after CMV antigen stimulation. The TCR sequence derives from a human donor in good health (CMV status not recorded). Some clones in this sample may be carry-over from other donors' samples.

Here the CDR3 DNA reads TGTGCCAGCAGCTTAGCGGCACGGGGGTGGAATTCACCCCTCCACTTT. This sequence encodes CASSLAARGWNSPLHF. The chain recombines TRBV7-2 with TRBJ1-6; D possibly corresponds to TRBD1 (5 bases). Germline V gene sequence: CDR1 SGHTA, CDR2 FQGNSA. This CDR3 contains 16 residues. With 0 bases removed from V and 7 bases from J, the gap between germline ends came to 13 bases.